This T cell receptor (beta chain) is from a study of vaccination and CD4 T cells after COVID-19. An Oncomine TCR Beta short-read assay was used to sequence the DNA from cultured CD4+ T cells. MiXCR, applied by TCRdb to the PCR reads, yields one record per CDR3 protein. The sample lists around 2,800 distinct CDR3 sequences, about 30% seen once, with about two fifths in the top ten. There are a few counts of this clonotype. Its antigen is undetermined. The treatment: approximately nine-day PBMC culture with coronavirus spike peptide pools or control peptides (ViraFEST assay). The sequence was collected from a human donor who had recovered from COVID-19. Sequencing was carried out using CD4+ T cells from blood, cultured in vitro.

The CDR3 here is CASRDRDRGYGYTF. CDR3 bases: TGTGCCAGCAGGGACCGGGACAGGGGATATGGCTACACCTTC. V usage is TRBV12-3 or TRBV12-4 and J usage is TRBJ1-2; TRBD1 agrees at 10 bases. The CDR3 sequence is 14 residues long. V lost 6 bases, J lost 5 bases, and 6 bases stayed unmatched.